These T cell receptor beta chains were read from a single sample in a study of blood T cell repertoires in COVID-19. Only in-frame clones appear in the TCRdb table, and some are missing; sequencing was by immunoSEQ multiplex PCR. The sample has 230,000 or so clones, around four fifths seen once; the top ten hold about 20%. Specimen: peripheral blood. Every receptor here comes from a man in his thirties or forties with active or convalescent COVID-19. Each CDR3 is given with its conserved first and last residue. D genes are given only for firm matches. Clone size appears in some rows only: once, few, many, or a class for an expanded clone.

clone_size d_call j_call v_call cdr3_nt cdr3_aa
- - TRBJ2-3 TRBV5-6 TGTGCCAGCAGCCGCGGTACCCAGGGGTGGACAGATACGCAGTATTTT CASSRGTQGWTDTQYF
- - TRBJ2-2 TRBV5-6 TGTGCCAGCAGCTTGGCCTGGAGGACTACCCCTAACACCGGGGAGCTGTTTTTT CASSLAWRTTPNTGELFF
- - TRBJ1-1 TRBV12-5 TGTGCTAGTGCTCCCCCCGGGCGACAGGCTGAAGCTTTCTTT CASAPPGRQAEAFF
- - TRBJ2-7 TRBV30 TGTGCCTGGAGTGTAGTCGGGTACGAGCAGTACTTC CAWSVVGYEQYF
- - TRBJ2-2 TRBV5-1 TGCGCCAGCAGCTTCGACACCGCGAACACCGGGGAGCTGTTTTTT CASSFDTANTGELFF
- - TRBJ1-5 TRBV5-1 TGCGCCAGCAGCTCTGCCGGGGCCCGGGGGGAGCCCCAGCATTTT CASSSAGARGEPQHF
- TRBD2 TRBJ2-7 TRBV28 TGTGCCAGCAGTTTAGAGCGGGACGGCTACGAGCAGTACTTC CASSLERDGYEQYF
- - TRBJ2-2 TRBV14 TGTGCCAGCAGCCAACGCAGGCCCAGCTCCGATACCACCGGGGAGCTGTTTTTT CASSQRRPSSDTTGELFF
- - TRBJ2-3 TRBV5-1 TGCGCCAGCAGCCCGAGATCTCCGACAGATACGCAGTATTTT CASSPRSPTDTQYF
- - TRBJ1-2 TRBV4-2 TGTGCCAGCAGCCAAGCGAGCGCGGGGGCCTATGGCTACACCTTC CASSQASAGAYGYTF
few TRBD1 TRBJ2-1 TRBV4-2 TGTGCCAGCAGCCAAGGTCCAGGGGGCTCCTACAATGAGCAGTTCTTC CASSQGPGGSYNEQFF
- - TRBJ1-1 TRBV12-5 TGTGCTAGTGGTTTGGTACACCAGGGGAACACTGAAGCTTTCTTT CASGLVHQGNTEAFF
- - TRBJ2-5 TRBV3-1/TRBV3-2 TGTGCCAGCAGCCAAGAACGGAGAGAGACCCAGTACTTC CASSQERRETQYF
- - TRBJ1-2 TRBV7-2 TGTGCCAGCAGCTTAGAATCCGGGACAAAGAGATACACCTTC CASSLESGTKRYTF
- - TRBJ1-1 TRBV5-6 TGTGCCAGCAGCTTCCGGCAGGTCTCCACTGAAGCTTTCTTT CASSFRQVSTEAFF
- TRBD2 TRBJ2-3 TRBV6-5 TGTGCCAGCAGCTTTAGCGGGGCTAGCACAGATACGCAGTATTTT CASSFSGASTDTQYF
- - TRBJ1-2 TRBV28 TGTGCCAGCAGTTTATGGGGCAGCATCGGCTACACCTTC CASSLWGSIGYTF
- - TRBJ1-3 TRBV25-1 TGTGCCAGCAGTGAGGGCTTACCCAACTCTGGAAACACCATATATTTT CASSEGLPNSGNTIYF
- - TRBJ2-3 TRBV4-3 TGCGCCAGCAGCCAAGTCGGGGCAGGGGGGAGCACAGATACGCAGTATTTT CASSQVGAGGSTDTQYF
- TRBD2 TRBJ2-3 TRBV5-1 TGCGCCAGCAGCTCGCGACTAGCGGGGGGCAATACGCAGTATTTT CASSSRLAGGNTQYF
- - TRBJ2-1 TRBV5-4 TGTGCCAGCAGCCCTGGGGGGAGCTCCTACAATGAGCAGTTCTTC CASSPGGSSYNEQFF
- - TRBJ2-3 TRBV27 TGTGCCAGCAGTTCAAATCTCCCGAGGGAGACGCAGTATTTT CASSSNLPRETQYF
- - TRBJ2-5 TRBV7-7 TGTGCCAGCAGCCGCATGGGGGGTCTCCAAGAGACCCAGTACTTC CASSRMGGLQETQYF
- TRBD2 TRBJ2-7 TRBV20-1 TGCAGTGCTAGTAGCGGGCCTTACGAGCAGTACTTC CSASSGPYEQYF
- - TRBJ2-4 TRBV23-1 TGCGCCAGTACAGGGACGGTACTACTAGCCAAAAACATTCAGTACTTC CASTGTVLLAKNIQYF
- TRBD1 TRBJ1-2 TRBV5-6 TGTGCCAGCAGCTTGGCCCTAGGACAGGGAAACTATGGCTACACCTTC CASSLALGQGNYGYTF
- TRBD1 TRBJ2-3 TRBV4-3 TGCGCCAGCGCGACAGGGGTCACAGATACGCAGTATTTT CASATGVTDTQYF
- - TRBJ1-1 TRBV20-1 TGCAGTGCTAGGGGTGACATTGAAGCTTTCTTT CSARGDIEAFF
- TRBD2 TRBJ2-5 TRBV18 TGTGCCAGCTCACCGAGCCTAGCGGGAGGTCAAGAGACCCAGTACTTC CASSPSLAGGQETQYF
- - TRBJ1-5 TRBV15 TGTGCCACCAGCAGAGACAGGGGCCGGGATCAGCCCCAGCATTTT CATSRDRGRDQPQHF
- - TRBJ2-3 TRBV10-3 TGTGCCATCAGTGAGGAGGCAGGGGCCCGCACAGATACGCAGTATTTT CAISEEAGARTDTQYF
- - TRBJ1-2 TRBV27 TGTGCCAGCAGTTTCAGGGTCGCTCCTAACTATGGCTACACCTTC CASSFRVAPNYGYTF
- - TRBJ1-5 TRBV28 TGTGCCAGCAGTTTCATTGATGCCCCCGCGGGTTTTAGCTTTGGCAATCAGCCCCAGCATTTT CASSFIDAPAGFSFGNQPQHF
- TRBD2 TRBJ2-7 TRBV12-3/TRBV12-4 TGTGCCAGCCGCACCGGGGGGGTCCAGCAGTACTTC CASRTGGVQQYF
- - TRBJ1-2 TRBV19 TGTGCCAGTAGTATCCTCAGGCCAGATAATGGCTACACCTTC CASSILRPDNGYTF
- TRBD1 TRBJ1-2 TRBV28 TGTGCCAGCAGTTTAACAGGGGGTCCTCATGGCTACACCTTC CASSLTGGPHGYTF
- - TRBJ2-2 TRBV9 TGTGCCAGCAGCGTCTCAGGGGTCACCGGGGAGCTGTTTTTT CASSVSGVTGELFF
- TRBD1 TRBJ2-7 TRBV28 TGTGCCAGCAGTGTAACCTCCGACCGGGACAGGTCCTACGAGCAGTACTTC CASSVTSDRDRSYEQYF
- TRBD2 TRBJ2-7 TRBV5-1 TGCGCCAGCAGCCGGGAGGGACCCTACGAGCAGTACTTC CASSREGPYEQYF
- - TRBJ2-3 TRBV4-3 TGCGCCAGCAGCCAAGAACCCCCCCTGCGGGGGCGCACAGATACGCAGTATTTT CASSQEPPLRGRTDTQYF
- TRBD2 TRBJ2-1 TRBV29-1 TGCAGCGTTGAGAAACGCGGGAGGGCCGATGAGCAGTTCTTC CSVEKRGRADEQFF
- - TRBJ1-2 TRBV6-4 TGTGCCAGCAGCATGACTGGCAGTTCCTATGGCTACACCTTC CASSMTGSSYGYTF
- TRBD1 TRBJ1-5 TRBV6-6 TGTGCCAGCAGTCCCGAGGGACAGATGGCAGTCAGCCCCCAGCATTTT CASSPEGQMAVSPQHF
- TRBD2 TRBJ2-1 TRBV9 TGTGCCAGCGGGGAGGGAAACAATGAGCAGTTCTTC CASGEGNNEQFF
- TRBD1 TRBJ2-1 TRBV7-3 TGTGCCAGCAGCCCAGACAGGGGGGGCGAGCAGTTCTTC CASSPDRGGEQFF
- - TRBJ1-6 TRBV7-9 TGTGCCAGCAGCTTAGAGGGGTCAACGAGCTCCTATAATTCACCCCTCCACTTT CASSLEGSTSSYNSPLHF
- TRBD2 TRBJ2-7 TRBV3-1/TRBV3-2 TGTGCCAGCAGCCAAGGGGTTAGCGGGCACCAGTACTTC CASSQGVSGHQYF
- - TRBJ1-6 TRBV28 TGTGCCAGCAGTCCCGGTCGGTATAATTCACCCCTCCACTTT CASSPGRYNSPLHF
once - TRBJ2-1 TRBV5-3 TGTGCCAGAAGCTTGCCGGACAGGAGGGATATTATTCCAGGTGAGCAGTTCTTC CARSLPDRRDIIPGEQFF
- - TRBJ2-2 TRBV19 TGTGCCAGTAGCCGGCGGAGGGAAGGTACCGGGGAGCTGTTTTTT CASSRRREGTGELFF
- TRBD2 TRBJ2-1 TRBV7-2 TGTGCCAGCCACCAGGCCACTAGCGGGTACAATGAGCAGTTCTTC CASHQATSGYNEQFF
- TRBD1 TRBJ1-1 TRBV29-1 TGCAGCGCCGCCCGACAGGGGGGTCTTGGAGCTTTCTTT CSAARQGGLGAFF
- TRBD2 TRBJ2-6 TRBV5-8 TGTGCCAGCAGGAAAGCGGGGACTGGGGCCAACGTCCTGACTTTC CASRKAGTGANVLTF
- - TRBJ2-1 TRBV29-1 TGCAGCGTGAAAACCCGACAGCAAACCTACAATGAGCAGTTCTTC CSVKTRQQTYNEQFF
once - TRBJ2-1 TRBV5-1 TGCGCCAGCAGCCCGGAGCAGGGGAATGAGCAGTTCTTC CASSPEQGNEQFF